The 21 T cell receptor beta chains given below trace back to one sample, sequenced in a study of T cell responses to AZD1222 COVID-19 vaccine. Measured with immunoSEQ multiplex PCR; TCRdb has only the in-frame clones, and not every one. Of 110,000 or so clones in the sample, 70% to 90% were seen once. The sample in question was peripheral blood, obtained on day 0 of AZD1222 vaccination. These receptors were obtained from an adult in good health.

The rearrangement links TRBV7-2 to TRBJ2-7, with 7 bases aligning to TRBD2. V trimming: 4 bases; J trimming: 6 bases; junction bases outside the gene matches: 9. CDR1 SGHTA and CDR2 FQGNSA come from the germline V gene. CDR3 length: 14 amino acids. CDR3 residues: CASSSLPGGVEQYF. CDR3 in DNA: TGTGCCAGCAGCTCTCTCCCGGGAGGCGTCGAGCAGTACTTC.

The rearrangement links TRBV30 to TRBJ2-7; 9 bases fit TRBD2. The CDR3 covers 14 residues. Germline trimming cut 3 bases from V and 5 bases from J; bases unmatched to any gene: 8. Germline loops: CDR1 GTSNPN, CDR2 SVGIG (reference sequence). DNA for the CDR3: TGTGCCTGGAGGCTGTCCGGACTAGCGAACGAGCAGTACTTC. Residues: CAWRLSGLANEQYF.

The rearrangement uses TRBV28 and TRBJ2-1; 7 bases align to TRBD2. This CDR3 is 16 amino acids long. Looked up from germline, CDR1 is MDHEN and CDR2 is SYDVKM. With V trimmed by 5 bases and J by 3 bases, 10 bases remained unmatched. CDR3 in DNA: TGTGCCAGCAGTCCTCCCGTAGCGGGCTACTACAATGAGCAGTTCTTC. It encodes CASSPPVAGYYNEQFF.

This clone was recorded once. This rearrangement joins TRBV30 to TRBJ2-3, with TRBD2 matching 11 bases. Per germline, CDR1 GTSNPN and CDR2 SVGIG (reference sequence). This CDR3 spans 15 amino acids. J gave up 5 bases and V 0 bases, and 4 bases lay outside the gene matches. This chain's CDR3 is CAWSVLAGAGDTQYF. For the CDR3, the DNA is TGTGCCTGGAGTGTACTAGCGGGAGCGGGAGATACGCAGTATTTT.

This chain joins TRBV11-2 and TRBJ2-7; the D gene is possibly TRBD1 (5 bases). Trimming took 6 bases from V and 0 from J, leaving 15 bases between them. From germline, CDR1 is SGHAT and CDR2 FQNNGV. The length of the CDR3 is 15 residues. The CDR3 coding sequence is TGTGCCAGCAGATTGACAGCCCCTAGCTCCTACGAGCAGTACTTC. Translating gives CASRLTAPSSYEQYF. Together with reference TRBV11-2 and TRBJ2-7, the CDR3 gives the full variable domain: EAGVAQSPRYKIIEKRQSVAFWCNPISGHATLYWYQQILGQGPKLLIQFQNNGVVDDSQLPKDRFSAERLKGVDSTLKIQPAKLEDSAVYLCASRLTAPSSYEQYFGPGTRLTVT.

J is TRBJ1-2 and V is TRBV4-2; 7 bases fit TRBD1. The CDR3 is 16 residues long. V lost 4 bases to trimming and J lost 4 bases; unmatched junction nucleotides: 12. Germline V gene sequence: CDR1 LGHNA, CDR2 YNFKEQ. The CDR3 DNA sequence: TGTGCCAGCAGCCCATCGGCCGTAGGGGGCGGCTATGGCTACACCTTC. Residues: CASSPSAVGGGYGYTF.

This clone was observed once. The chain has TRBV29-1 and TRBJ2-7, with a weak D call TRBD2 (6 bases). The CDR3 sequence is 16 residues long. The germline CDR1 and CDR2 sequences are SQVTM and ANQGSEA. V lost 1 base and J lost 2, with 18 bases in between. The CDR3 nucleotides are TGCAGCGTTGAAGCTAGGTTGCGGGACGGAGCCTACGAGCAGTACTTC. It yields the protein CSVEARLRDGAYEQYF.

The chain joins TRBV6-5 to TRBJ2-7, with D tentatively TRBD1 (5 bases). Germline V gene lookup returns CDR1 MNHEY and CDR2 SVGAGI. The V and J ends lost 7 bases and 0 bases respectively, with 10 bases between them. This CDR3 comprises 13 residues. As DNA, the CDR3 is TGTGCCAGCACATCTGACAGCTCCTACGAGCAGTACTTC. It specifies CASTSDSSYEQYF.

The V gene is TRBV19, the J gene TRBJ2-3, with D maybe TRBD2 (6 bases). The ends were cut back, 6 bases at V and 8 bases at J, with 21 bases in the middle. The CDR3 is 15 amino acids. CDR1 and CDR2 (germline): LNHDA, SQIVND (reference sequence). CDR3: CASRETGTPLGTQYF. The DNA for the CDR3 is TGTGCCAGTAGGGAAACCGGGACTCCCCTAGGTACGCAGTATTTT.

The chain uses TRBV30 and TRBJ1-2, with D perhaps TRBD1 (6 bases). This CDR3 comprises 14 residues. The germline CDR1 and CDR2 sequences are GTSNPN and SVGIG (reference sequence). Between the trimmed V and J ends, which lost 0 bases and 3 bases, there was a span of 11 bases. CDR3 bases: TGTGCCTGGAGTGTTGACAGGCAGGACTATGGCTACACCTTC. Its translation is CAWSVDRQDYGYTF.

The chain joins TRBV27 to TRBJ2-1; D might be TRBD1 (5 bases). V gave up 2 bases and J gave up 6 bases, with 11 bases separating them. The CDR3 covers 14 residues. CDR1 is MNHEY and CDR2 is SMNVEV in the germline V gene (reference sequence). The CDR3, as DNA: TGTGCCAGCAGTTTACAGGGCCTATTCAATGAGCAGTTCTTC. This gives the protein CASSLQGLFNEQFF.

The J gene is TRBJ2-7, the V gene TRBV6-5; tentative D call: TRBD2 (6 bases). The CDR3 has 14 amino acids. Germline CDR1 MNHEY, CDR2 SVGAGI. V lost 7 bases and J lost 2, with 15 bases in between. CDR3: CASTERGGPYEQYF. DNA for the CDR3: TGTGCCAGCACCGAACGGGGAGGCCCCTACGAGCAGTACTTC.

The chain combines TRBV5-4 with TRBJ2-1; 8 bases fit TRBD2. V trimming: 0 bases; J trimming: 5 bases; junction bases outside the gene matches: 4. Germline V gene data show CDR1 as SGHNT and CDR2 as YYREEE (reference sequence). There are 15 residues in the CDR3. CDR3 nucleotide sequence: TGTGCCAGCAGCTTGGACGGGAGGGCTGACAATGAGCAGTTCTTC. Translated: CASSLDGRADNEQFF. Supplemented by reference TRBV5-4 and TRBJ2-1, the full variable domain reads ETGVTQSPTHLIKTRGQQVTLRCSSQSGHNTVSWYQQALGQGPQFIFQYYREEENGRGNFPPRFSGLQFPNYSSELNVNALELDDSALYLCASSLDGRADNEQFFGPGTRLTVL.

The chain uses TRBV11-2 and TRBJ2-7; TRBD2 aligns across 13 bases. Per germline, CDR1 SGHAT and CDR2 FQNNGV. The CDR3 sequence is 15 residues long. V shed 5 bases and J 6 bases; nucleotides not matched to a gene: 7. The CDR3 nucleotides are TGTGCCAGCAGCACCGGGACTAGCGGGAAACGCGAGCAGTACTTC. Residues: CASSTGTSGKREQYF.

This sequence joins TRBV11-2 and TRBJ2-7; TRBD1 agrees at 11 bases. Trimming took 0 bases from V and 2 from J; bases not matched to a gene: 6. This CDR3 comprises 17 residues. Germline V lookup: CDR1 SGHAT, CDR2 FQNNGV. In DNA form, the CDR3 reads TGTGCCAGCAGCTTAGAACGGGACAGGGGGTTCCCCTACGAGCAGTACTTC. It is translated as CASSLERDRGFPYEQYF.

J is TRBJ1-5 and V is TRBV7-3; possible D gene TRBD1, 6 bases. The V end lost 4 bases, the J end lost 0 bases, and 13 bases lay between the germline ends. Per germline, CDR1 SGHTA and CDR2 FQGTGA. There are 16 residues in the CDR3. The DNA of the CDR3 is TGTGCCAGCAGCTATACAGGGACGCTTAGCAATCAGCCCCAGCATTTT. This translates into CASSYTGTLSNQPQHF.

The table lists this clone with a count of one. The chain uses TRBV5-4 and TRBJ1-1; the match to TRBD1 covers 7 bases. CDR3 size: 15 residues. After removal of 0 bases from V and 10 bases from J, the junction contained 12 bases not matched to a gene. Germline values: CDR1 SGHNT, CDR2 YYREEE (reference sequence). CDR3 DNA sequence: TGTGCCAGCAGCTTGGCCGGGACAGCCGCCTTTGGAGCTTTCTTT. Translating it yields CASSLAGTAAFGAFF.

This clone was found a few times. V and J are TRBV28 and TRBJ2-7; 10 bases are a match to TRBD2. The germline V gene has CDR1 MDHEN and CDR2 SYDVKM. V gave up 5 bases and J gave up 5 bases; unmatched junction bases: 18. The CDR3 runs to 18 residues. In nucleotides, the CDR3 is TGTGCCAGCAGTCCGCGGTGGGTCCCTAGCGGGAGAACCCACGAGCAGTACTTC. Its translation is CASSPRWVPSGRTHEQYF. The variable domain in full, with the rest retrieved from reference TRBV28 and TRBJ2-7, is DVKVTQSSRYLVKRTGEKVFLECVQDMDHENMFWYRQDPGLGLRLIYFSYDVKMKEKGDIPEGYSVSREKKERFSLILESASTNQTSMYLCASSPRWVPSGRTHEQYFGPGTRLTVT.

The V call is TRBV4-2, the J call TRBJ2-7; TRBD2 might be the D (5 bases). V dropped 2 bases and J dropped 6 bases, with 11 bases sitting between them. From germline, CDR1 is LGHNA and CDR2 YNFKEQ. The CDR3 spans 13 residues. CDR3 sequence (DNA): TGTGCCAGCAGCCAACAGCAGGCGGGCGAGCAGTACTTC. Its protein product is CASSQQQAGEQYF.

The CDR3, as DNA: TGTGCCAGCAGTTTGGGGTCGGCCCGGAGAGGCTACACCTTC. Translating it yields CASSLGSARRGYTF. V gene TRBV28 combines with J gene TRBJ1-2; D ambiguous. The germline V gene has CDR1 MDHEN and CDR2 SYDVKM. This CDR3 has 14 amino acids. Between the trimmed V and J ends, which lost 3 bases and 8 bases, there was a span of 16 bases.

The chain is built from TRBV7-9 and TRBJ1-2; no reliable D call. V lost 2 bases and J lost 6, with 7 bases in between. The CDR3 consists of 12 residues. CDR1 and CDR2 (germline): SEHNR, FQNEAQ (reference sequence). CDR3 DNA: TGTGCCAGCAGCTTACGAGGAGATGGCTACACCTTC. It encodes CASSLRGDGYTF. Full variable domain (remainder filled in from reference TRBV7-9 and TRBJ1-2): DTGVSQNPRHKITKRGQNVTFRCDPISEHNRLYWYRQTLGQGPEFLTYFQNEAQLEKSRLLSDRFSAERPKGSFSTLEIQRTEQGDSAMYLCASSLRGDGYTFGSGTRLTVV.